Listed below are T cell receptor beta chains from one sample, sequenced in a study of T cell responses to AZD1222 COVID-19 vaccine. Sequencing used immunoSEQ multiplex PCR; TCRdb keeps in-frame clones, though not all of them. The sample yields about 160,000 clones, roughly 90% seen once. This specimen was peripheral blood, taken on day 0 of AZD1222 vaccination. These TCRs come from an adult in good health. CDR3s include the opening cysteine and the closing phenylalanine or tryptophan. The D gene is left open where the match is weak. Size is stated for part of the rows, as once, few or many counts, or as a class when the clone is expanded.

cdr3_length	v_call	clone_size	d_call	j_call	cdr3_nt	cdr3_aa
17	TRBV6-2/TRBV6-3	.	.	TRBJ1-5	TGTGCCAGCAGTTCAGGCCAGACGGAGACCCCAATCAGGCCCCAGCATTTT	CASSSGQTETPIRPQHF
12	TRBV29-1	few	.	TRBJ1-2	TGCAGCGCCCGGGCAGGGGTCTATGGCTACACCTTC	CSARAGVYGYTF
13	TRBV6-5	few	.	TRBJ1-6	TGTGCCAGCAGTTTAGGGCAGGTTGATCCCCTCCACTTT	CASSLGQVDPLHF
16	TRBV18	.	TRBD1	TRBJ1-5	TGTGCCAGCTCACTCGCGGGACAGGGGGTAAATCAGCCCCAGCATTTT	CASSLAGQGVNQPQHF
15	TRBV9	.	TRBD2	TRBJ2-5	TGTGCCAGCAGCCTCTACCCCGGGGGGGCCGAGACCCAGTACTTC	CASSLYPGGAETQYF
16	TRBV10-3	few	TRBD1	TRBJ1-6	TGTGCCATCAGTGCCTTTGCCGGGACAGCCAATTCACCCCTCCACTTT	CAISAFAGTANSPLHF
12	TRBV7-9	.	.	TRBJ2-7	TGTGCCAGCAGCCCTGAATCCCACGAGCAGTACTTC	CASSPESHEQYF
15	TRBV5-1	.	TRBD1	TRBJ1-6	TGCGCCAGCAGCTCCCCGGACAGGGATAATTCACCCCTCCACTTT	CASSSPDRDNSPLHF
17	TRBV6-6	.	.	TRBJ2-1	TGTGCCAGCAGTCCCCACCAGGGGCGTTTCTCCTACAATGAGCAGTTCTTC	CASSPHQGRFSYNEQFF
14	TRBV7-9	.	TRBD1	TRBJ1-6	TGTGCCAGCAGGCGGGACAGGGCAAATTCACCCCTCCACTTT	CASRRDRANSPLHF
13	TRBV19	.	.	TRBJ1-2	TGTGCCAGTAATCTACCAGAGGGCTATGGCTACACCTTC	CASNLPEGYGYTF
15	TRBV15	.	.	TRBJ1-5	TGTGCCACCAGCAGAGATCGGTCCACTAATCAGCCCCAGCATTTT	CATSRDRSTNQPQHF
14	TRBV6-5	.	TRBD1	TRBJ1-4	TGTGCCAGCAGTAGGACAGGGGGTGATGAAAAACTGTTTTTT	CASSRTGGDEKLFF